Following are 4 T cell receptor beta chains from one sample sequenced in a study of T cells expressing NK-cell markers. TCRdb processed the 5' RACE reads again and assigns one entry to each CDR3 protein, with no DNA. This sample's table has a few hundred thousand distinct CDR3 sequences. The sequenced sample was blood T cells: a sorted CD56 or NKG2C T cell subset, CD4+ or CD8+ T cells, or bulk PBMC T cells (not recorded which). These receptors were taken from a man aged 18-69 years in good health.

The CDR3 region is CASSSDGANVLTF. The V and J genes are TRBV18 and TRBJ2-6. The length of the CDR3 is 13 residues. Per germline, CDR1 KGHSH and CDR2 LQKENI.

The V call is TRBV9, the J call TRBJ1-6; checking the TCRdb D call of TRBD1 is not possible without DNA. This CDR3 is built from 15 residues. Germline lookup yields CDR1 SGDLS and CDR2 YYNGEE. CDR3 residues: CASSVLGQGNSPLHF.

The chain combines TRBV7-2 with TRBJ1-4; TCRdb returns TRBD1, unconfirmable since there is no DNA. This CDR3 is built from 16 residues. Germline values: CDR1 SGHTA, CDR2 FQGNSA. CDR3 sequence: CASSAGTSGTNEKLFF.

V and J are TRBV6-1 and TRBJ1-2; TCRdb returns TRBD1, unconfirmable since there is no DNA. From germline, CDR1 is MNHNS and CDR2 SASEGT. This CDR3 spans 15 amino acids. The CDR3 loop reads CASRGDQGANYGYTF.